The 32 T cell receptor beta chains presented below share a single source sample, sequenced in a study of shared clonotypes between healthy human individuals. Libraries were prepared by immunoSEQ multiplex PCR; TCRdb keeps only in-frame clonotypes and omits some of them. This table has around 1.5 million clones, approximately 98% appearing once. The source material was naive CD4+ T cells sorted from blood. Subset denoted: CD45RA+ positively selected. These TCRs come from a young man in good health.

The V call is TRBV5-1, the J call TRBJ2-7, with 10 bases matching TRBD1. Looked up from germline, CDR1 is SGHRS and CDR2 is YFSETQ. The CDR3 has 15 amino acids. V lost 3 bases, J lost 2 bases, and 5 bases stayed unmatched. This chain's CDR3 is CASSSDRGQTYEQYF. The CDR3 coding sequence is TGCGCCAGCAGCTCCGACAGGGGGCAAACCTACGAGCAGTACTTC.

A single count supports this clone. The chain is built from TRBV18 and TRBJ1-3; 10 nucleotides agree with TRBD1. V was pared by 2 bases and J by 0 bases, with 4 bases of the junction left unmatched. From germline, CDR1 is KGHSH and CDR2 LQKENI. The CDR3 has 17 residues. The CDR3 is CASSPIGTGASGNTIYF. CDR3 DNA: TGTGCCAGCTCACCAATCGGGACAGGGGCCTCTGGAAACACCATATATTTT.

This chain's CDR3 is CSVALDYNEQFF. The CDR3 DNA follows: TGCAGCGTTGCCCTCGACTACAATGAGCAGTTCTTC. The rearrangement uses TRBV29-1 and TRBJ2-1; D remains ambiguous. The V end lost 4 bases, the J end lost 3 bases, and 7 bases lay between the germline ends. The CDR3 sequence is 12 residues long. Looked up from germline, CDR1 is SQVTM and CDR2 is ANQGSEA.

The rearrangement uses TRBV14 and TRBJ2-7; perhaps TRBD2 as D (6 bases). Deletions cut 6 bases from V and 2 bases from J, with 17 bases between. CDR3 length: 15 amino acids. Per germline, CDR1 SGHDN and CDR2 FVKESK. The CDR3 nucleotides read TGTGCCAGCAGGGGTACGAGCGGGCGGACCTACGAGCAGTACTTC. Residues: CASRGTSGRTYEQYF.

This rearrangement joins TRBV10-3 to TRBJ2-1, with D unresolved. Germline loops: CDR1 ENHRY, CDR2 SYGVKD. This CDR3 has 16 amino acids. V gave up 1 base and J gave up 0 bases, with 10 bases separating them. The CDR3 loop reads CAISEWAGSSYNEQFF. The CDR3 bases are TGTGCCATCAGTGAGTGGGCAGGAAGCTCCTACAATGAGCAGTTCTTC.

The chain is built from TRBV6-5 and TRBJ2-7; perhaps TRBD2 as D (6 bases). CDR3 length equals 15 residues. Trimming removed 6 bases at V and 0 bases at J, with 15 bases between. The germline V gene has CDR1 MNHEY and CDR2 SVGAGI. CDR3 region: CASSPRTTSSYEQYF. The CDR3 DNA reads as TGTGCCAGCAGCCCCAGGACTACCAGCTCCTACGAGCAGTACTTC.

V is TRBV5-1 and J is TRBJ2-2; possible D gene TRBD2, 5 bases. V was shortened by 7 bases and J by 1 base, with 8 bases between the two germline ends. The CDR3 is 13 amino acids. Germline CDR1 is SGHRS and CDR2 is YFSETQ. The CDR3 here is CASLRGNTGELFF. CDR3 nucleotide sequence: TGCGCCAGCTTACGGGGGAACACCGGGGAGCTGTTTTTT.

The CDR3 protein is CASSIVLSGANVLTF. Written as DNA, the CDR3 is TGTGCCAGCAGCATTGTTCTCTCTGGGGCCAACGTCCTGACTTTC. The V and J genes are TRBV5-4 and TRBJ2-6; the D is unclear. Germline V lookup: CDR1 SGHNT, CDR2 YYREEE (reference sequence). Trimming removed 4 bases at V and 0 bases at J, with 8 bases between. This CDR3 comprises 15 residues.

This clone was counted a single time. The chain couples TRBV19 to TRBJ2-1; either TRBD1 or TRBD2 may supply D (5 bases each). Germline CDR1 LNHDA, CDR2 SQIVND (reference sequence). Trimming removed 5 bases from V and 6 bases from J, with 17 bases in between. This CDR3 contains 15 residues. The CDR3 nucleotides read TGTGCCAGTAGTGTCCGGGACCTGAGATCCAATGAGCAGTTCTTC. Translating gives CASSVRDLRSNEQFF.

The chain carries TRBV7-2 and TRBJ2-7; maybe TRBD2 (5 bases). CDR3 length: 14 amino acids. Trimming stripped 1 base from V and 4 bases from J, with 11 bases between. Germline values: CDR1 SGHTA, CDR2 FQGNSA. The CDR3 sequence is CASSLGSEKYEQYF. CDR3 coding DNA: TGTGCCAGCAGCTTAGGTAGCGAGAAGTACGAGCAGTACTTC.

This rearrangement joins TRBV28 to TRBJ2-7, with 8 bases aligning to TRBD2. Germline CDR1 reads MDHEN; CDR2 reads SYDVKM. The length of the CDR3 is 14 residues. V was pared by 5 bases and J by 7 bases, with 10 bases of the junction left unmatched. CDR3 DNA sequence: TGTGCCAGCAGTCCCACTAGCGGACGGAAGGAGCAGTACTTC. It translates to CASSPTSGRKEQYF.

V and J are TRBV19 and TRBJ2-1; a weak D match, TRBD2 (6 bases). Looked up from germline, CDR1 is LNHDA and CDR2 is SQIVND (reference sequence). V lost 6 bases to trimming and J lost 8 bases, with 20 bases between them. The CDR3 is made up of 15 amino acids. CDR3 residues: CASRLKGGNADEQFF. DNA for the CDR3: TGTGCCAGTAGATTGAAAGGCGGGAACGCGGATGAGCAGTTCTTC.

The rearrangement links TRBV5-5 to TRBJ1-2, with a possible D match to TRBD1 (6 bases). CDR3 length: 12 residues. V lost 0 bases and J lost 7, with 7 bases in between. Germline assignment: CDR1 SGHKS and CDR2 YYEKEE (reference sequence). The CDR3 DNA follows: TGTGCCAGCAGCTTGGGACAGGCTGGCTACACCTTC. Protein: CASSLGQAGYTF.

This clone appeared a single time. J is TRBJ1-2 and V is TRBV18, with D possibly matching TRBD1 (5 bases). V was pared by 8 bases and J by 8 bases, with 18 bases between. The germline V gene has CDR1 KGHSH and CDR2 LQKENI. The length of the CDR3 is 13 residues. CDR3: CASNRDSLGGYTF. The CDR3 region has the DNA TGTGCCAGCAACCGGGACTCCCTCGGCGGCTACACCTTC.

The chain joins TRBV14 to TRBJ1-5, with D maybe TRBD1 (5 bases). CDR1 and CDR2 from the germline V gene are SGHDN and FVKESK. Trimming removed 1 base at V and 1 base at J, with 8 bases between. The CDR3 has 15 amino acids. The CDR3, as DNA: TGTGCCAGCAGCCAAGCAAACAGGAGCAATCAGCCCCAGCATTTT. Translated, it gives CASSQANRSNQPQHF. Combining the CDR3 with reference TRBV14 and TRBJ1-5 gives the whole variable domain EAGVTQFPSHSVIEKGQTVTLRCDPISGHDNLYWYRRVMGKEIKFLLHFVKESKQDESGMPNNRFLAERTGGTYSTLKVQPAELEDSGVYFCASSQANRSNQPQHFGDGTRLSIL.

This clone has a single count. V gene TRBV25-1 combines with J gene TRBJ1-2; perhaps TRBD1 as D (5 bases). There are 12 residues in the CDR3. Germline V gene lookup returns CDR1 MGHDK and CDR2 SYGVNS. Between the trimmed V and J ends, which lost 5 bases and 8 bases, there was a span of 12 bases. DNA of the CDR3: TGTGCCAGCAGTCAGGGCTCGGGGGGCTACACCTTC. The encoded protein is CASSQGSGGYTF.

The rearrangement links TRBV2 to TRBJ2-7; TRBD1 matches 8 bases. This CDR3 is built from 13 residues. Germline V CDR1 and CDR2: SNHLY, FYNNEI. Trimming removed 4 bases from V and 3 bases from J; junction bases left unmatched: 2. CDR3: CASSGDRYYEQYF. The DNA for the CDR3 is TGTGCCAGCAGTGGGGACAGGTACTACGAGCAGTACTTC.

The genes are TRBV23-1 and TRBJ2-1, with TRBD2 as a possible D gene (5 bases). TRBV23-1 is placed among ORFs of uncertain function. Between the trimmed V and J ends, which lost 1 base and 0 bases, there was a span of 7 bases. This CDR3 is 15 amino acids long. The CDR3 nucleotides are TGCGCCAGCAGTCAATGGACTGACTCCTACAATGAGCAGTTCTTC. This translates into CASSQWTDSYNEQFF.

The J gene is TRBJ2-3, the V gene TRBV29-1; possibly TRBD2 for D (5 bases). CDR3 length: 16 amino acids. Per the germline V gene, CDR1 is SQVTM and CDR2 is ANQGSEA. The V end lost 5 bases, the J end lost 0 bases, and 18 bases lay between the germline ends. The CDR3 bases are TGCAGCGTTATTGGGCCGGGGTGGTCTAGCACAGATACGCAGTATTTT. Amino acids: CSVIGPGWSSTDTQYF.

The chain uses TRBV19 and TRBJ2-7, with 8 bases fitting TRBD2. The germline gives CDR1 LNHDA, CDR2 SQIVND (reference sequence). Germline trimming cut 4 bases from V and 3 bases from J; bases unmatched to any gene: 8. The CDR3 is 15 residues long. CDR3 coding DNA: TGTGCCAGTAGTAGGGCGGGAGGACATCGCTACGAGCAGTACTTC. Residues: CASSRAGGHRYEQYF.

In this sample, this clone turned up once. The genes are TRBV9 and TRBJ1-2; D is ambiguous. Germline V gene data show CDR1 as SGDLS and CDR2 as YYNGEE. V was shortened by 2 bases and J by 3 bases, with 20 bases between the two germline ends. The CDR3 is 17 residues long. The CDR3 protein is CASSVFGRPSSHYGYTF. CDR3 in DNA: TGTGCCAGCAGCGTTTTTGGCAGGCCCTCTAGTCACTATGGCTACACCTTC.

The CDR3 bases are TGCGCCAGCGGGGATTCCGGGGAGCTGTTTTTT. Protein sequence: CASGDSGELFF. J is TRBJ2-2 and V is TRBV10-1; D not resolved. Trimming removed 8 bases from V and 6 bases from J, with 7 bases in between. Germline lookup yields CDR1 WNHNN and CDR2 SYGVQD (reference sequence). The CDR3 sequence is 11 residues long.

The chain combines TRBV28 with TRBJ1-1, with D unclear. Trimming left V 7 bases short and J 7 bases short, with 16 bases between. CDR1 is MDHEN and CDR2 is SYDVKM in the germline V gene. The CDR3 has 13 residues. The chain's CDR3 is CASTLPGGSEAFF. The DNA of the CDR3 is TGTGCCAGCACCCTCCCCGGAGGCAGTGAAGCTTTCTTT.

The V and J genes are TRBV15 and TRBJ1-5; perhaps TRBD1 as D (6 bases). There are 16 residues in the CDR3. The germline gives CDR1 LNHNV, CDR2 YYDKDF (reference sequence). The V gene lost 1 base and the J gene lost 0 bases, with 10 bases spanning the gap. DNA of the CDR3: TGTGCCACCAGCAGAGGAGAGGGGGGTAGCAATCAGCCCCAGCATTTT. As protein: CATSRGEGGSNQPQHF.

This clone showed up just once. The same CDR3 can be traced to other DNA sequences in this sample. The V gene is TRBV28, the J gene TRBJ1-5; no clear D. Trimming removed 5 bases at V and 7 bases at J, with 9 bases between. The CDR3 runs to 12 residues. The germline V gene has CDR1 MDHEN and CDR2 SYDVKM. In DNA form, the CDR3 reads TGTGCCAGCAGTCTACAGAGGCAGCCCCAGCATTTT. Its translation is CASSLQRQPQHF.

The CDR3 spells CASSLARTILEQFF. The CDR3 region has the DNA TGTGCCAGCAGCTTAGCGCGGACCATCCTTGAGCAGTTCTTC. The chain employs TRBV7-2 and TRBJ2-1; D is unclear. In germline, CDR1 is SGHTA, CDR2 FQGNSA. This CDR3 is built from 14 residues. Trimming removed 0 bases from V and 9 bases from J, with 12 bases in between. The full variable domain, rest sourced from reference TRBV7-2 and TRBJ2-1, is GAGVSQSPSNKVTEKGKDVELRCDPISGHTALYWYRQSLGQGLEFLIYFQGNSAPDKSGLPSDRFSAERTGGSVSTLTIQRTQQEDSAVYLCASSLARTILEQFFGPGTRLTVL.

The chain recombines TRBV27 with TRBJ2-1, with 9 positions matching TRBD2. There are 16 residues in the CDR3. Looked up from germline, CDR1 is MNHEY and CDR2 is SMNVEV (reference sequence). Trimming removed 5 bases from V and 8 bases from J; junction bases left unmatched: 13. Here the CDR3 DNA reads TGTGCCAGCAGTGGGACTAGCACTAGGTACGGGCATGAGCAGTTCTTC. Translating gives CASSGTSTRYGHEQFF.

A word on this clone: Other DNA sequences in this sample translate to the same CDR3. The chain has TRBV5-1 and TRBJ2-7; D is perhaps TRBD1 (6 bases). V lost 0 bases and J lost 3, with 7 bases in between. CDR1 is SGHRS, CDR2 YFSETQ, per germline. The CDR3 has 13 residues. The DNA of the CDR3 is TGCGCCAGCAGCTTGGGGACAGTCTACGAGCAGTACTTC. This encodes CASSLGTVYEQYF.

The rearrangement uses TRBV18 and TRBJ2-3; 12 nucleotides match TRBD2. Looked up from germline, CDR1 is KGHSH and CDR2 is LQKENI. Trimming removed 6 bases from V and 3 bases from J; junction bases left unmatched: 7. The CDR3 consists of 16 residues. In DNA form, the CDR3 reads TGTGCCAGCTCTCTCCAGACTAGCGGGAGTACAGATACGCAGTATTTT. Protein: CASSLQTSGSTDTQYF.

The gene calls are TRBV30 and TRBJ1-1; the D gene is possibly TRBD1 (5 bases). V was cut by 0 bases and J by 3 bases, with 11 bases left in between. This CDR3 has 14 amino acids. Per the germline V gene, CDR1 is GTSNPN and CDR2 is SVGIG (reference sequence). CDR3 residues: CAWSVPGTYTEAFF. CDR3 nucleotide sequence: TGTGCCTGGAGTGTACCGGGGACCTACACTGAAGCTTTCTTT.

The rearrangement joins TRBV5-6 to TRBJ1-2; D unclear. Germline CDR1 SGHDT, CDR2 YYEEEE. Between the trimmed V and J ends, which lost 4 bases and 4 bases, there was a span of 14 bases. This CDR3 has 14 amino acids. CDR3: CASSGTLHSYGYTF. In nucleotides, the CDR3 is TGTGCCAGCAGCGGAACGCTACACTCCTATGGCTACACCTTC.

The rearrangement uses TRBV7-8 and TRBJ2-7; 7 bases line up with TRBD2. V was clipped by 5 bases and J by 3 bases; unmatched bases: 10. CDR3 length: 15 amino acids. Germline V lookup: CDR1 SGHVS, CDR2 FQNEAQ. The CDR3: CASSPTGGSGYEQYF. The CDR3 DNA reads TGTGCCAGCAGCCCGACGGGCGGGAGCGGCTACGAGCAGTACTTC.